The clone carrying this TCR beta chain is termed medium-sized. The target antigen is unknown. Rearranged V-D-J TRB sequences were amplified with a mixed TRB-A/B primer pool. A single record per CDR3 protein comes from TCRdb applying MiXCR to the multiplex PCR reads. The sample yields roughly 6,000 distinct CDR3 sequences, roughly a fifth seen once. Peripheral blood genomic DNA, not sorted cells or RNA, was the template. The record originates from a study of T cell repertoires in aging, cancer and after chemotherapy. Study observations and caveats: In cancer patients, declining TCR diversity with age involved lost richness and lost evenness. Age-matched healthy donors had significantly more diverse, less clonal blood TCR repertoires than untreated cancer patients. Median generation probability rose over the chemotherapy interval in each cancer cohort, suggesting rebound thymic output.

CDR1 and CDR2 (germline): MNHNS, SASEGT. V was trimmed by 1 base and J by 1 base, leaving 7 bases between them. The CDR3 spans 15 residues. The V gene is TRBV6-1, the J gene TRBJ2-2; D call uncertain. The specimen sequenced was blood. The source of this sequence is a human donor with a blood cancer. The CDR3, as DNA: TGTGCCAGCAGTGAAGGTCAGGTGAACACCGGGGAGCTGTTTTTT. Its protein product is CASSEGQVNTGELFF.